What follows are 3 T cell receptor beta chains derived from one specimen sequenced in a study of T-cell memory formation after mild COVID-19. A single record per CDR3 protein comes from TCRdb applying MiXCR to the 5' RACE reads. The sample holds hundreds of thousands of distinct CDR3 sequences, 15% to 20% seen once. The sequenced sample consisted of PBMCs or a T cell subset sorted from them (not recorded which). The receptors shown here come from an adult woman who had mild COVID-19 (a few samples of this study predate the infection). Cell type and time point are not known.

The chain recombines TRBV7-9 with TRBJ2-1; 8 bases are a match to TRBD2. This CDR3 has 15 amino acids. CDR1 and CDR2 (germline): SEHNR, FQNEAQ (reference sequence). The junction had 12 bases not matched to a gene; V was cut back by 8 bases and J by 6 bases. In nucleotides, the CDR3 is TGTGCCAGCTCGGCGGCGGGAGGAATAGGCAATGAGCAGTTCTTC. Encoded protein: CASSAAGGIGNEQFF.

A few counts support this clonotype. V gene TRBV5-1 combines with J gene TRBJ2-1, with 10 bases that match TRBD2. The J segment lost 7 bases and the V segment lost 0 bases, leaving 4 bases of the junction unmatched. This CDR3 is 15 amino acids long. Germline V gives CDR1 SGHRS, CDR2 YFSETQ. In DNA, the CDR3 is TGCGCCAGCAGCTTGGATCCTAGCGGGAGAAATGAGCAGTTCTTC. Its protein product is CASSLDPSGRNEQFF.

This clonotype turned up a few times. The chain has TRBV27 and TRBJ2-7, with D perhaps given as TRBD1 or TRBD2 (5 bases each). V lost 8 bases and J 6 bases, leaving 11 bases between the germline ends. CDR3 length: 11 residues. From germline, CDR1 is MNHEY and CDR2 SMNVEV (reference sequence). CDR3 amino acids: CASRTGPEQYF. CDR3 DNA: TGTGCCAGCCGGACGGGACCCGAGCAGTACTTC.